This T cell receptor (beta chain) came from a study of control samples from healthy donors and cancer patients (dated by TCRdb to 2020 to 2022). This clone was detected only once. Its antigen has not been determined. No qualities accompany the bases; no much larger clone lies one base away. The germline V gene encodes CDR1 WSHSY and CDR2 SAAADI. The CDR3 starts with the cysteine, ends with the phenylalanine, and has 17 residues. Just the 51-base CDR3 DNA is kept, in frame starting at base 1. At the junction V is shortened by 0 bases and J by 1 base; bases outside the gene matches: 5. The method was the immunoSEQ multiplex PCR assay. The table was pulled from immuneACCESS by TCRdb, which kept in-frame rearrangements only. Such tables lose some clones; where checked, under half of the loss comes from unresolved V genes, and the rest has no known cause. For this sample there are approximately 150,000 clones; 75% to 95% appear just once. The ten top clones hold just over 2% of the sample.

This chain is built from TRBV10-2 and TRBJ2-2; TRBD2 matches 7 bases in the middle. The source is a woman in her thirties or forties in good health. The sequenced sample consisted of blood. CDR3 sequence: CASSESLRGMNTGELFF. The nucleotide sequence is given as TGCGCCAGCAGTGAGTCGTTGCGGGGGATGAACACCGGGGAGCTGTTTTTT.